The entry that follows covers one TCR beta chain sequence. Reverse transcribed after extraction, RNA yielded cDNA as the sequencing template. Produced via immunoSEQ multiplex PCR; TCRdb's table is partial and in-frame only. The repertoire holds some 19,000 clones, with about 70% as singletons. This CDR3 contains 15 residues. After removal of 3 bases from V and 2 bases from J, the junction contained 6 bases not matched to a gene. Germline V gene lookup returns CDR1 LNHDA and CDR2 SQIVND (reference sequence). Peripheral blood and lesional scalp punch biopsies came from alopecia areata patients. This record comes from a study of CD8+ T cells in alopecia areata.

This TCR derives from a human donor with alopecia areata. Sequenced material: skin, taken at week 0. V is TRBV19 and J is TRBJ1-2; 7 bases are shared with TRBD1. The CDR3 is CASSIGTASNYGYTF. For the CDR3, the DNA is TGTGCCAGTAGTATTGGGACAGCCTCCAACTATGGCTACACCTTC. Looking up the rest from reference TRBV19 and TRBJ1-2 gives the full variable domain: DGGITQSPKYLFRKEGQNVTLSCEQNLNHDAMYWYRQDPGQGLRLIYYSQIVNDFQKGDIAEGYSVSREKKESFPLTVTSAQKNPTAFYLCASSIGTASNYGYTFGSGTRLTVV.